The TCR beta chain described here comes from a study of T cell repertoires in cytomegalovirus infection. This clonotype was seen more than once but under ten times. The antigen is undetermined. TCRdb reanalysed the reads using MiXCR and keeps one entry per CDR3 protein. The sample records 250,000 to 300,000 distinct CDR3 sequences, roughly 24% being singletons. Study outcomes and limitations: The ex vivo response was dominated by HLA-C-restricted CMV-specific TCR beta clonotypes.

The V gene's germline CDR1 is SGHVS and CDR2 FNYEAQ. J gave up 2 bases and V 3 bases, and 7 bases lay outside the gene matches. The length of the CDR3 is 15 residues. The receptor's source is a human donor in good health (CMV status not recorded). Some clones in this sample may be carry-over from other donors' samples. J is TRBJ2-7 and V is TRBV7-6; 7 positions agree with TRBD2. Sequencing was done on a sample of PBMCs. The CDR3 spells CASSLAEGTTYEQYF. CDR3 bases: TGTGCCAGCAGCTTGGCAGAGGGGACTACCTACGAGCAGTACTTC. The whole variable domain, filled in from reference TRBV7-6 and TRBJ2-7, reads GAGVSQSPRYKVTKRGQDVALRCDPISGHVSLYWYRQALGQGPEFLTYFNYEAQQDKSGLPNDRFSAERPEGSISTLTIQRTEQRDSAMYRCASSLAEGTTYEQYFGPGTRLTVT.